This T cell receptor (beta chain) is drawn from a study of CD8 T cells in ankylosing spondylitis. TCRdb passed the 5' RACE reads through MiXCR, listing each CDR3 protein once. The sample includes around 250,000 distinct CDR3 sequences, around 11% of them seen just once. General study points: With a CD8+ phenotype, disease-linked clones were relatively rare in peripheral blood. Reports of some motif variants in reactive arthritis synovial fluid and blood predate this one. There was a TCR beta motif, made of eight highly homologous variants, that appeared characteristic of ankylosing spondylitis blood.

This clonotype was counted ten times or more. Its antigen is still unknown. Trimming removed 2 bases at V and 0 bases at J, with 12 bases between. Per the germline V gene, CDR1 is SGHRS and CDR2 is YFSETQ. This CDR3 comprises 16 residues. The TCR was taken from a male donor with ankylosing spondylitis or in good health (not recorded which). The sequencing input was blood, either unsorted or a sorted T cell fraction (not recorded which). This chain links TRBV5-1 with TRBJ1-5, with D tentatively TRBD1 (5 bases). The CDR3 loop reads CASSLDSSYSNQPQHF. In nucleotides, the CDR3 is TGCGCCAGCAGCTTAGACAGCTCCTATAGCAATCAGCCCCAGCATTTT.